The entry below gives a single T cell receptor beta chain sequence along with its context. The data were produced by immunoSEQ multiplex PCR, yet TCRdb's version contains in-frame clones alone and is incomplete. The sample has roughly 700,000 clones, about 87% seen once. This sample was included in a study of blood T cell repertoires in COVID-19. The TCR sequence derives from a woman in her late teens or twenties with acute or convalescent COVID-19. Sample: peripheral blood.

As DNA, the CDR3 is TGTGCCAGCAGCGTATCTGGCTACACCGGGGAGCTGTTTTTT. It translates to CASSVSGYTGELFF. The chain links TRBV9 to TRBJ2-2; D unclear. CDR1 and CDR2 (germline): SGDLS, YYNGEE. The CDR3 consists of 14 residues. Trimming left V 1 base short and J 3 bases short, with 7 bases between.